The clone carrying this TCR beta chain occurred once. The repertoire was sequenced with immunoSEQ multiplex PCR; TCRdb's copy has only in-frame clones and lacks some. The repertoire consists of more than 85,000 clones, with just over 90% occurring once and the leading ten covering less than 1.5%. The CDR3 extends over 18 amino acids. V trimming: 1 base; J trimming: 1 base; junction bases outside the gene matches: 9. Germline V gene lookup returns CDR1 LGHNA and CDR2 YNFKEQ. The data belong to a study of T cell changes during pregnancy in multiple sclerosis. The chain joins TRBV4-2 to TRBJ1-1, with TRBD1 matching over 10 bases. Material: peripheral blood, obtained in the third trimester of pregnancy. This receptor was taken from a female donor in good health, enrolled as a control in a pregnancy study. The CDR3 region is CASSQGTTGQGTNTEAFF. CDR3 DNA sequence: TGTGCCAGCAGCCAAGGGACCACGGGACAGGGGACGAACACTGAAGCTTTCTTT.